These T cell receptor beta chains were read from a single sample in a study of read filtering for tumor transcriptome and immune sequencing. Using its own MiXCR run on the reads, TCRdb lists one record per CDR3 protein. The table lists some 39,000 distinct CDR3 sequences, around 15% of them singletons. What was sequenced was a population of CD138-negative cells sorted from bone marrow. These receptors all stem from a donor aged 40 or over with multiple myeloma. CDR3s include the opening cysteine and the closing phenylalanine or tryptophan. The order of the fields is V gene, clone size, J gene, D gene, CDR3 DNA, CDR3 protein. The D gene is left open where the match is weak. Not every row has a clone size; where given, it reads once, few, many or a size class.

TRBV15,.,TRBJ1-1,.,TGTGCCACCAGCAGTCCGTGGGAGGGCACTGAAGCTTTCTTT,CATSSPWEGTEAFF
TRBV6-6,many,TRBJ2-1,TRBD2,TGTGCCAGCAGTTACTCTGCCCAACTAGCGGGGGGATACAATGAGCAGTTCTTC,CASSYSAQLAGGYNEQFF
TRBV20-1,many,TRBJ2-7,TRBD1,TGCAGTGCGGGTACCGGGACAGGGTGGAACGAGCAGTACTTC,CSAGTGTGWNEQYF
TRBV7-9,many,TRBJ1-4,.,TGTGCCAGCAGCTTTCGGTGGGAAAAACTGTTTTTT,CASSFRWEKLFF
TRBV6-5,few,TRBJ2-3,.,TGTGCCAGCCGGACCCGAGGGGGTGGAAATACGCAGTATTTT,CASRTRGGGNTQYF
TRBV28,many,TRBJ1-5,.,TGTGCCAGCAGCTTACCCAATCAGCCCCAGCATTTT,CASSLPNQPQHF
TRBV29-1,many,TRBJ1-5,TRBD1,TGCAGCGTTGTGACCACAGGGGGTCAGCCCCAGCATTTT,CSVVTTGGQPQHF
TRBV7-3,medium-sized,TRBJ2-2,.,TGTGCCAGCAGCTTATTGTCTAGCACCGGGGAGCTGTTTTTT,CASSLLSSTGELFF
TRBV6-2/TRBV6-3,many,TRBJ2-3,TRBD2,TGTGCCAGCAGTTCTCCTTCCGCCGGGACTAGCGGAGATACGCAGTATTTT,CASSSPSAGTSGDTQYF
TRBV12-3/TRBV12-4,many,TRBJ1-1,.,TGTGCCAGCAGACCGGGACATCAGAACACTGAAGCTTTCTTT,CASRPGHQNTEAFF
TRBV4-3,.,TRBJ2-1,.,TGCGCCAGCAGCCTAGCGTCGGGGACAATTGACGAGGTGTTCTTC,CASSLASGTIDEVFF
TRBV4-2,many,TRBJ2-3,TRBD2,TGTGCCAGCAGCCAACAACTAGCGGGGGGCCGTATCAGCACAGATACGCAGTATTTT,CASSQQLAGGRISTDTQYF
TRBV28,few,TRBJ1-1,.,TGTGCCAGCAGACTGGACGGGAACACTGAAGCTTTCTTT,CASRLDGNTEAFF
TRBV7-9,many,TRBJ1-1,TRBD1,TGTGCCAGCAGCTTAGGGACCGGGACAGGGGTCACTGAAGCTTTCTTT,CASSLGTGTGVTEAFF
TRBV9,many,TRBJ2-3,.,TGTGCCAGCAGCGTAGAGGGCCTAGATCTGGGTACGCAGTATTTT,CASSVEGLDLGTQYF
TRBV7-9,many,TRBJ2-5,.,TGTGCCAGCAGCCCCTATGATCTCCGAGAGACCCAGTACTTC,CASSPYDLRETQYF
TRBV6-5,few,TRBJ2-3,.,TGTGCCAGCGTCCCAATAGGGGGCACAGATACGCAGTATTTT,CASVPIGGTDTQYF
TRBV29-1,many,TRBJ2-5,.,TGCAGCGTTGAAGTCAGGCCGCAAGAGACCCAGTACTTC,CSVEVRPQETQYF
TRBV18,many,TRBJ2-7,TRBD1,TGTGCCAGCTCACCGCCTTTGGTGACAGGGCACTACGAGCAGTACTTC,CASSPPLVTGHYEQYF